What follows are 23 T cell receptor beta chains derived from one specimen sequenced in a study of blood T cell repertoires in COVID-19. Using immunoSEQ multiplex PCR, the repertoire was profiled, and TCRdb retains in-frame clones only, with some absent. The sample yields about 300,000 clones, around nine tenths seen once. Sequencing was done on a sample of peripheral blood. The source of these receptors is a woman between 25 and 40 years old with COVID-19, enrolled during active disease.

The DNA for the CDR3 is TGTGCCTGGAGTGTTATAGAGGGACAGGGTGGAGAAAAACTGTTTTTT. Residues: CAWSVIEGQGGEKLFF. V usage is TRBV30 and J usage is TRBJ1-4, with TRBD1 matching 9 bases. CDR3 length: 16 residues. Germline V lookup: CDR1 GTSNPN, CDR2 SVGIG (reference sequence). Germline trimming cut 0 bases from V and 8 bases from J; bases unmatched to any gene: 10.

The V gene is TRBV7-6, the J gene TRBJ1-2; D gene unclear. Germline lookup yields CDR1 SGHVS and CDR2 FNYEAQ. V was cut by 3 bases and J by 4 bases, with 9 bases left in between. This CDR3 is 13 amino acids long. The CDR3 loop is CASSFIEFYGYTF. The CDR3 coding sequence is TGTGCCAGCAGCTTTATTGAGTTCTATGGCTACACCTTC.

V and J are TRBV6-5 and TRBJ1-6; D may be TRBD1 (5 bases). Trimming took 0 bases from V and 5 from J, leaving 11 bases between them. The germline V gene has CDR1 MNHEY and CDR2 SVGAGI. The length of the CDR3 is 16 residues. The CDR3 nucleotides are TGTGCCAGCAGTTACTCGAAGGCAGGGAATAATTCACCCCTCCACTTT. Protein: CASSYSKAGNNSPLHF.

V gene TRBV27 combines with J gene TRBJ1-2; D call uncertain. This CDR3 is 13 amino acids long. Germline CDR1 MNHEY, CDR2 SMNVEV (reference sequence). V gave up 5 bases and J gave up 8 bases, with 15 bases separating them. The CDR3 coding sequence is TGTGCCAGCAGTCTCATTGCGGGTGGAGGCTACACCTTC. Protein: CASSLIAGGGYTF.

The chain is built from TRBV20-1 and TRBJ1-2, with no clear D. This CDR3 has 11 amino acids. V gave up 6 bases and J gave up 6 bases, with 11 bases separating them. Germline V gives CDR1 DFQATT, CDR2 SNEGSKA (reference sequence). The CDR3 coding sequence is TGCAGTGCCCCCGGAGAGGATGGCTACACCTTC. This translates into CSAPGEDGYTF.

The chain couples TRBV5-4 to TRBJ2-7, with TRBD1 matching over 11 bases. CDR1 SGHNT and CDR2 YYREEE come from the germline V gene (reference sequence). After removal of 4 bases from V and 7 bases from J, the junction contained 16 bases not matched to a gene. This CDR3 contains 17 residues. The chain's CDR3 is CASSTGTGGPIYIEQYF. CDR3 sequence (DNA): TGTGCCAGCAGCACCGGGACAGGGGGACCCATTTACATTGAGCAGTACTTC.

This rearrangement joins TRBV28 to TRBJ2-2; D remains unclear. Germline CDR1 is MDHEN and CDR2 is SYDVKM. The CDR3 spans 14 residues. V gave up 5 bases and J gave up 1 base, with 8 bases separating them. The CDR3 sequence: CASSGHRNTGELFF. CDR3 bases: TGTGCCAGCAGTGGCCACAGGAACACCGGGGAGCTGTTTTTT. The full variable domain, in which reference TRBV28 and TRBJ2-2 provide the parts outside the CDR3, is DVKVTQSSRYLVKRTGEKVFLECVQDMDHENMFWYRQDPGLGLRLIYFSYDVKMKEKGDIPEGYSVSREKKERFSLILESASTNQTSMYLCASSGHRNTGELFFGEGSRLTVL.

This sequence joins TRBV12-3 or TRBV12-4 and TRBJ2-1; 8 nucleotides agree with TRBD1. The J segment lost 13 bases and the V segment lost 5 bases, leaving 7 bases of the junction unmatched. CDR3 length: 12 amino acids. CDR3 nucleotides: TGTGCCAGCAGTCAGACAGGGGTGGGTCAGTTCTTC. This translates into CASSQTGVGQFF.

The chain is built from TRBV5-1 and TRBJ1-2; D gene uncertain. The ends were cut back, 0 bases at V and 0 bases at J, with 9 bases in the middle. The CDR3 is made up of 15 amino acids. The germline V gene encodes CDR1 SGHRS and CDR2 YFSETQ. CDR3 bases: TGCGCCAGCAGCTTGGGTGGTACTACTAACTATGGCTACACCTTC. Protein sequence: CASSLGGTTNYGYTF.

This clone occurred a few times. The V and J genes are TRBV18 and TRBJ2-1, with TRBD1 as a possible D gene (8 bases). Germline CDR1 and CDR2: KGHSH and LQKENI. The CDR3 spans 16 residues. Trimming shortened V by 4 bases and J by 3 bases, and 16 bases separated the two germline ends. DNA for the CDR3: TGTGCCAGCTCACGCGCCACAGGGGGGGGCTACAATGAGCAGTTCTTC. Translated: CASSRATGGGYNEQFF.

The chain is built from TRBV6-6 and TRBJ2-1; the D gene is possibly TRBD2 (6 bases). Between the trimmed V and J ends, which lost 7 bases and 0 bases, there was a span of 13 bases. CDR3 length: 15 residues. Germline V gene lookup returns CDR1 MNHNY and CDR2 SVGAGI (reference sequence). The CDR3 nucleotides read TGTGCCAGCACCACCAATAGCGGCTCCTACAATGAGCAGTTCTTC. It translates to CASTTNSGSYNEQFF.

CDR3 nucleotide sequence: TGCGCCACCTCTTCGCGGCCCGGGGGTAATGAGCAGTTCTTC. Amino acid sequence: CATSSRPGGNEQFF. This chain connects TRBV10-1 to TRBJ2-1, with a weak D call TRBD2 (6 bases). The CDR3 totals 14 residues. V was trimmed by 10 bases and J by 7 bases, leaving 20 bases between them. CDR1 WNHNN and CDR2 SYGVQD come from the germline V gene (reference sequence).

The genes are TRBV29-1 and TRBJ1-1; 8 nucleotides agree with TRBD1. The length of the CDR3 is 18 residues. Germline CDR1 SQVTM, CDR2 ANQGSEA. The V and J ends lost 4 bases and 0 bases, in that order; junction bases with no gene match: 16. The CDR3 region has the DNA TGCAGCGTTGGGGGGTTGGGGTCCCAGGGGGCCATGAACACTGAAGCTTTCTTT. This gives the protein CSVGGLGSQGAMNTEAFF.

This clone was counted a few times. The CDR3 DNA is TGTGCCAGCAGCTCCGCCCCCAGGCTTGAAGCTTTCTTT. Translating it yields CASSSAPRLEAFF. The rearrangement links TRBV7-9 to TRBJ1-1; D uncertain. The CDR3 consists of 13 residues. Trimming removed 4 bases from V and 7 bases from J, with 13 bases in between. Per the germline V gene, CDR1 is SEHNR and CDR2 is FQNEAQ (reference sequence).

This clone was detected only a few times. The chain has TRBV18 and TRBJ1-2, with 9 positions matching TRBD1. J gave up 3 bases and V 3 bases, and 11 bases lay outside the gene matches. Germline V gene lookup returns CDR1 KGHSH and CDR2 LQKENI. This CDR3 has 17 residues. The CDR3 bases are TGTGCCAGCTCACCTGGTCCGGGACAGGGTAGGGACTATGGCTACACCTTC. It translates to CASSPGPGQGRDYGYTF.

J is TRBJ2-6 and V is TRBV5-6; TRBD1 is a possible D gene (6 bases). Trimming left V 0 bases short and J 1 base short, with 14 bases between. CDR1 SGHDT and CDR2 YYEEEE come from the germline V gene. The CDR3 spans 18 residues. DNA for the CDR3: TGTGCCAGCAGCTTGGGCCAGGGGATGGGATCTGGGGCCAACGTCCTGACTTTC. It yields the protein CASSLGQGMGSGANVLTF.

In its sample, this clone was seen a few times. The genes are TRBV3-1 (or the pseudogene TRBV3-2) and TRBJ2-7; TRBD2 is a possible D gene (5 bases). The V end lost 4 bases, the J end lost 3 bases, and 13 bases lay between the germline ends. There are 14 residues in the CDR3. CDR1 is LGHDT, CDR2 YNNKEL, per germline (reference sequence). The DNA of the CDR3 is TGTGCCAGCAGCCGCGCTACGGGGAACTACGAGCAGTACTTC. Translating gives CASSRATGNYEQYF.

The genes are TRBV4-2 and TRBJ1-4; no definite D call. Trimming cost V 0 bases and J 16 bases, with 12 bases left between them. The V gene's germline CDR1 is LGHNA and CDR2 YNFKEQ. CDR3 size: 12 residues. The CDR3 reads CASSQDPGRAFF. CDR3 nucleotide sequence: TGTGCCAGCAGCCAAGATCCGGGAAGAGCGTTTTTT.

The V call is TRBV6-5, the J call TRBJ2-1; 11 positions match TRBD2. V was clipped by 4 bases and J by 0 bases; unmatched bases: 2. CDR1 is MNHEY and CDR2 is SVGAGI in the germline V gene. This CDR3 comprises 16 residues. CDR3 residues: CASSSTSGASYNEQFF. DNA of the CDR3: TGTGCCAGCAGTTCGACTAGCGGGGCCTCCTACAATGAGCAGTTCTTC.

This CDR3 reads CASSEALQDRRLYEQYV. The CDR3, as DNA: TGTGCCAGCAGTGAAGCGCTTCAGGACAGACGCTTGTACGAGCAGTACGTC. This sequence joins TRBV2 and TRBJ2-7; D is perhaps TRBD1 (6 bases). The germline V gene encodes CDR1 SNHLY and CDR2 FYNNEI. The length of the CDR3 is 17 residues. Trimming removed 0 bases from V and 4 bases from J, with 19 bases in between.

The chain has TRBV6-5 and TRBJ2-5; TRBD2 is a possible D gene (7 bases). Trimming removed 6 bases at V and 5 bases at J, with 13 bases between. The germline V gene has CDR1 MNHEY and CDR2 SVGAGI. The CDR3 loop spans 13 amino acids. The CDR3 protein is CASRGGPGETQYF. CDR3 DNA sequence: TGTGCCAGCAGGGGGGGGCCTGGGGAGACCCAGTACTTC.

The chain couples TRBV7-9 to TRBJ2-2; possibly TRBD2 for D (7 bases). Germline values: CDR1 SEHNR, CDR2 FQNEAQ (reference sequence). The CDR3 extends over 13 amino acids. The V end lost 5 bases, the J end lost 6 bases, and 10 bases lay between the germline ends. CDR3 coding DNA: TGTGCCAGCAGCCGGGGGGCGGCCGGGGAGCTGTTTTTT. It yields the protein CASSRGAAGELFF.

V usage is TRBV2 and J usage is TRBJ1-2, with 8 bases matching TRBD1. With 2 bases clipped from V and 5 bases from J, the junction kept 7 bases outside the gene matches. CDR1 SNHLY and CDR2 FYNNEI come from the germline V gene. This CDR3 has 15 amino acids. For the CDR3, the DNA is TGTGCCAGCAGTGAAATAGGCAGGGGGCGTTATGGCTACACCTTC. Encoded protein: CASSEIGRGRYGYTF.